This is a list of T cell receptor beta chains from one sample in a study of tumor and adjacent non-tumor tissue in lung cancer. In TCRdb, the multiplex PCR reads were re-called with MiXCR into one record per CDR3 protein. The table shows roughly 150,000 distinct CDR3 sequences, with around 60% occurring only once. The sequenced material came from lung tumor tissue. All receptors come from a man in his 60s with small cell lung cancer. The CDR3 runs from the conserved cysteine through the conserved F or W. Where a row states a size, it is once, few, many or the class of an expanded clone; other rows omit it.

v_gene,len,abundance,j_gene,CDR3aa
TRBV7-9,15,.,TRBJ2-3,CASSLRSSGTDTQYF
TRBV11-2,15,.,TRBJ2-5,CASSGPLVGQETQYF
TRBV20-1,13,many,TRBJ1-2,CSANPGVLRGYTF
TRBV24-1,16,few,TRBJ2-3,CATSDPLAANTDTQYF
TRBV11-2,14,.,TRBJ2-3,CASSLANETYTQYF
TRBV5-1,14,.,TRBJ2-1,CASSLLGLEHEQLF
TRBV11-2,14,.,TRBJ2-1,CASSYSRREAEQFF
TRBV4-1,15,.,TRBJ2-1,CASSRLAGGNNEHFF
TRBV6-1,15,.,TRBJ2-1,CASSWRGLEVNEQFF
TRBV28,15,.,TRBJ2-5,CASSITLTEWETQYF
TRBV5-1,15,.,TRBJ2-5,CASSLQAGPQETQYF
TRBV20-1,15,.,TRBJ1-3,CSAREAKGLGDTIYF
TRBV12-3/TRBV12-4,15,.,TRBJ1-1,CASSSQTGGGTEAFF
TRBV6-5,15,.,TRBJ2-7,CASSWTGGKPYEQYF
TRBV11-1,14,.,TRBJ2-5,CASSLGLEGETQYF
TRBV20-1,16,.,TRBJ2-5,CSARDKKGLTQETKYF
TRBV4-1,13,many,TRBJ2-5,CASRASPQETQYF
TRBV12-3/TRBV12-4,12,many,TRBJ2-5,CASAGSRETQYF